A single sample gave rise to the 17 T cell receptor beta chains below, sequenced in a study of T cell changes during pregnancy in multiple sclerosis (dated by TCRdb to the late 2010s). The method was the immunoSEQ multiplex PCR assay. The clones in this table, taken by TCRdb from immuneACCESS, are in-frame only. Not every clone is retained; where verified, under half of the shortfall comes from an unresolved V gene, and the cause of the rest is unknown. For this sample there are 75,000 to 95,000 clones; approximately 90% appear just once. The leading ten clones occupy under 0.95% of the sample. The specimen comprised peripheral blood, sampled before pregnancy. These receptors originate from a female donor with multiple sclerosis, enrolled in a pregnancy study.

This chain joins TRBV5-5 and TRBJ1-5; D is perhaps TRBD1 (6 bases). CDR1 and CDR2 from the germline V gene are SGHKS and YYEKEE (reference sequence). The CDR3 is 15 amino acids. The V and J ends lost 4 bases and 5 bases respectively, with 16 bases between them. The CDR3 region is CASSHTGLIHQPQHF. The CDR3, as DNA: TGTGCCAGCAGCCATACAGGGTTGATTCATCAGCCCCAGCATTTT.

J is TRBJ2-1 and V is TRBV7-8; D possibly corresponds to TRBD2 (5 bases). The CDR3 spans 16 residues. Germline values: CDR1 SGHVS, CDR2 FQNEAQ. V shed 3 bases and J shed 1 base, with 13 bases lying between them. CDR3 sequence (DNA): TGTGCCAGCAGCTTTCGGACTGGAGCGTCCTACAATGAGCAGTTCTTC. This encodes CASSFRTGASYNEQFF.

The V call is TRBV28, the J call TRBJ2-7, with TRBD1 matching 8 bases. The CDR3 runs to 14 residues. The germline CDR1 and CDR2 sequences are MDHEN and SYDVKM. Trimming at V came to 6 bases and at J to 3 bases, leaving 7 bases not matched to a gene. The CDR3 DNA reads as TGTGCCAGCAGCCCCCGACAGGGGAACTACGAGCAGTACTTC. Its protein is CASSPRQGNYEQYF.

The rearrangement uses TRBV27 and TRBJ2-3; 8 bases line up with TRBD2. CDR1 is MNHEY, CDR2 SMNVEV, per germline (reference sequence). The CDR3 is 13 amino acids. J gave up 4 bases and V 6 bases, and 3 bases lay outside the gene matches. CDR3 DNA: TGTGCCAGCAGCCAGGGACTAGCAGATACGCAGTATTTT. As protein: CASSQGLADTQYF.

V is TRBV9 and J is TRBJ1-2; 12 nucleotides align to TRBD1. The CDR3 is 15 amino acids. The ends lost 3 bases at V and 6 bases at J; junction bases unmatched: 6. CDR1 is SGDLS and CDR2 is YYNGEE in the germline V gene. CDR3 DNA sequence: TGTGCCAGCAGCGCCTGGGACAGGGGGCGGGATGGCTACACCTTC. This gives the protein CASSAWDRGRDGYTF. Variable domain in full (rest from reference TRBV9 and TRBJ1-2): DSGVTQTPKHLITATGQRVTLRCSPRSGDLSVYWYQQSLDQGLQFLIQYYNGEERAKGNILERFSAQQFPDLHSELNLSSLELGDSALYFCASSAWDRGRDGYTFGSGTRLTVV.

The chain carries TRBV5-1 and TRBJ1-4; D remains unclear. CDR3 size: 13 residues. Germline CDR1 is SGHRS and CDR2 is YFSETQ. The germline V and J ends were trimmed by 4 bases and 6 bases, with 10 bases remaining between them. The CDR3 is CASSRHRDEKLFF. In nucleotides, the CDR3 is TGCGCCAGCAGCCGACATCGAGATGAAAAACTGTTTTTT.

V is TRBV5-1 and J is TRBJ2-2; 12 bases agree with TRBD2. CDR1 and CDR2 from the germline V gene are SGHRS and YFSETQ. The CDR3 runs to 16 residues. V dropped 0 bases and J dropped 8; count of bases not matched to a gene: 5. DNA of the CDR3: TGCGCCAGCAGCTTGGGACTAGCGGGAGCGAGAGGGGAGCTGTTTTTT. It specifies CASSLGLAGARGELFF.

This sequence joins TRBV27 and TRBJ1-2, with TRBD1 identical over 9 bases. Germline values: CDR1 MNHEY, CDR2 SMNVEV (reference sequence). This CDR3 comprises 16 residues. V trimming: 4 bases; J trimming: 6 bases; junction bases outside the gene matches: 12. The CDR3 DNA sequence: TGTGCCAGCAGTTCCGGACAGGGGTCCTCTAGGGATGGCTACACCTTC. Protein: CASSSGQGSSRDGYTF.

The rearrangement joins TRBV7-2 to TRBJ1-3, with D perhaps TRBD1 (5 bases). V was clipped by 3 bases and J by 2 bases, with 8 bases between them. From germline, CDR1 is SGHTA and CDR2 FQGNSA. The CDR3 runs 14 residues. The chain's CDR3 is CASSFDRPGNTIYF. The CDR3 DNA sequence: TGTGCCAGCAGCTTCGACAGACCTGGAAACACCATATATTTT. Filled out from reference TRBV7-2 and TRBJ1-3, the complete variable domain reads GAGVSQSPSNKVTEKGKDVELRCDPISGHTALYWYRQSLGQGLEFLIYFQGNSAPDKSGLPSDRFSAERTGGSVSTLTIQRTQQEDSAVYLCASSFDRPGNTIYFGEGSWLTVV.

CDR3: CASSVEGQRVEQFF. In nucleotides, the CDR3 is TGTGCCAGCAGCGTAGAGGGACAGCGGGTCGAGCAGTTCTTC. The chain combines TRBV9 with TRBJ2-1; possibly TRBD1 for D (7 bases). Trimming took 0 bases from V and 10 from J, leaving 14 bases between them. The germline V gene encodes CDR1 SGDLS and CDR2 YYNGEE. The CDR3 runs to 14 residues.

This chain connects TRBV4-2 to TRBJ1-2; D is possibly TRBD1 (6 bases). CDR1 LGHNA and CDR2 YNFKEQ come from the germline V gene. V lost 1 base to trimming and J lost 4 bases, with 13 bases between them. The CDR3 length is 15 residues. This chain's CDR3 is CASSQAPTGSYGYTF. CDR3 coding DNA: TGTGCCAGCAGCCAAGCTCCGACAGGATCCTATGGCTACACCTTC.

The rearrangement links TRBV2 to TRBJ1-5, with 10 nucleotides matching TRBD1. Germline lookup yields CDR1 SNHLY and CDR2 FYNNEI. Trimming took 4 bases from V and 7 from J; bases not matched to a gene: 4. This CDR3 comprises 14 residues. In nucleotides, the CDR3 is TGTGCCAGCAGTGGACAGGGGGCAGGGCAGCCCCAGCATTTT. Encoded protein: CASSGQGAGQPQHF.

The V and J genes are TRBV11-2 and TRBJ2-7, with D possibly matching TRBD1 (6 bases). Trimming took off 5 bases at V and 6 bases at J, with 11 bases between the two ends. The germline V gene has CDR1 SGHAT and CDR2 FQNNGV. The CDR3 has 12 residues. This CDR3 reads CASSAGQFEQYF. The CDR3 DNA follows: TGTGCCAGCAGCGCCGGACAGTTCGAGCAGTACTTC.

The chain couples TRBV7-2 to TRBJ1-6; D perhaps matches TRBD1 (5 bases). The ends were cut back, 0 bases at V and 5 bases at J, with 11 bases in the middle. Germline assignment: CDR1 SGHTA and CDR2 FQGNSA. The CDR3 covers 16 residues. The CDR3 loop is CASSLASGGNNSPLHF. The CDR3 DNA sequence: TGTGCCAGCAGCTTAGCGTCGGGGGGGAATAATTCACCCCTCCACTTT.

The chain is built from TRBV30 and TRBJ2-7; 12 nucleotides line up with TRBD2. The CDR3 runs 17 residues. V dropped 0 bases and J dropped 7; count of bases not matched to a gene: 13. In germline, CDR1 is GTSNPN, CDR2 SVGIG (reference sequence). The DNA for the CDR3 is TGTGCCTGGAGTGTGGCGACTAGCGGGGGCATCCCAGGGGAGCAGTACTTC. Its translation is CAWSVATSGGIPGEQYF.

With respect to this clone: Germline is not matched at one junction end, which may reflect a read error. The rearrangement links TRBV9 to TRBJ1-4, with D possibly TRBD1 on 5 matching bases. Germline loops: CDR1 SGDLS, CDR2 YYNGEE. The CDR3 has 16 residues. The CDR3 sequence: CASSVGPGGTNKKLFF. CDR3 sequence (DNA): TGTGCCAGCAGCGTAGGGCCGGGGGGAACTAATAAAAAACTGTTTTTT.

The chain employs TRBV7-2 and TRBJ1-5; D unclear. V lost 4 bases and J 4 bases, leaving 5 bases between the germline ends. This CDR3 spans 12 amino acids. Germline CDR1 SGHTA, CDR2 FQGNSA. CDR3 coding DNA: TGTGCCAGCAGCTCCCCAAATCAGCCCCAGCATTTT. Translated: CASSSPNQPQHF. Looking up the rest from reference TRBV7-2 and TRBJ1-5 gives the full variable domain: GAGVSQSPSNKVTEKGKDVELRCDPISGHTALYWYRQSLGQGLEFLIYFQGNSAPDKSGLPSDRFSAERTGGSVSTLTIQRTQQEDSAVYLCASSSPNQPQHFGDGTRLSIL.